Sequencing of this TCR beta chain was carried out in a study of human T cells and chemical hapten exposure. This clonotype was observed many times. The time point is: patch test 2, 6 weeks after DPC sensitization. Treatment denoted: therapeutic diphenylcyclopropenone sensitization with weekly scalp DPC. Germline assignment: CDR1 MNHEY and CDR2 SVGEGT. V lost 6 bases and J lost 9; bases outside the gene matches: 10. This CDR3 is 14 amino acids long. Unique molecular identifiers were affixed to discrete cDNA molecules within the library. TCRdb called the RACE reads again in MiXCR, with one record for every CDR3 protein. The data contain 95,000 or so distinct CDR3 sequences, approximately 10% of them seen just once; the ten biggest clones take up 3.2%.

This chain uses TRBV6-2 or TRBV6-3 with TRBJ2-1; 8 positions agree with TRBD2. This clonotype was sampled from a woman aged 40 to 50 with alopecia areata. Some clones in this sample may be carry-over from other donors' samples. The material sequenced was whole blood, taken in connection with sensitization to the hapten diphenylcyclopropenone (DPC). The CDR3 here is CASRRTGTRLEQFF. The CDR3 DNA reads TGTGCCAGCAGACGGACCGGGACTAGGCTTGAGCAGTTCTTC.